A selection of T cell receptor beta chains follows, all from one sample in a study of cytomegalovirus exposure and HLA in healthy donors. The protocol was immunoSEQ multiplex PCR, while the TCRdb copy is restricted to in-frame clones and leaves out a portion. The table lists 90,000 to 110,000 clones, about 88% of them singletons. Sequenced input: PBMCs. The receptors were gathered from a woman under 30 in good health and CMV-seropositive. The CDR3 runs from the conserved cysteine through the conserved F or W. D genes are given only for firm matches. The size of a clone is reported for some rows only, either as once, few or many, or as a class for expanded clones.

>-|TRBD2|TRBV4-2|TRBJ2-7
TGTGCCAGCAGCCAAGATGCGGGGGATCGCGAGCAGTACTTC
CASSQDAGDREQYF
>-|-|TRBV29-1|TRBJ1-6
TGCAGCGTTGGATTGACAGCCAGAAATTCACCCCTCCACTTT
CSVGLTARNSPLHF
>-|-|TRBV2|TRBJ1-1
TGTGCCAGCTACACAGGGAACACTGAAGCTTTCTTT
CASYTGNTEAFF
>-|TRBD1|TRBV11-2|TRBJ2-7
TGTGCCAGCAGCGCCGGGACAGGGAACTACGAGCAGTACTTC
CASSAGTGNYEQYF
>-|TRBD1|TRBV7-3|TRBJ2-7
TGTGCCAGCAGCTTAAGGACAGGGTACGAGCAGTACTTC
CASSLRTGYEQYF
>-|-|TRBV11-3|TRBJ2-2
TGTGCCAGCAGCTTAGGAGGGGGTTTCACCGGGGAGCTGTTTTTT
CASSLGGGFTGELFF
>-|TRBD1|TRBV28|TRBJ2-7
TGTGCCAGCAGTTTACTTGGGACAGGGACCTACGAGCAGTACTTC
CASSLLGTGTYEQYF
>-|-|TRBV28|TRBJ1-1
TGTGCCAGCAGTTACAGCCGCACTGAAGCTTTCTTT
CASSYSRTEAFF
>-|TRBD1|TRBV6-4|TRBJ1-5
TGTGCCAGCAGTGACTCAGCCCGGGACAGAGGCAATCAGCCCCAGCATTTT
CASSDSARDRGNQPQHF
>-|-|TRBV11-3|TRBJ1-3
TGTGCCAGCACCTTACAGGCTGGAAACACCATATATTTT
CASTLQAGNTIYF
>few|-|TRBV5-6|TRBJ1-5
TGTGCCAGCAGCTTGGCCTATAGAGATCAGCCCCAGCATTTT
CASSLAYRDQPQHF
>-|TRBD2|TRBV6-6|TRBJ2-1
TGTGCCAGCAGTTACCCGGAGAGCGGGAGGGCCTATGAGCAGTTCTTC
CASSYPESGRAYEQFF
>-|TRBD2|TRBV7-9|TRBJ2-2
TGTGCCAGCAGCTCCAGCGGGAGAGGGTACACCGGGGAGCTGTTTTTT
CASSSSGRGYTGELFF
>-|TRBD1|TRBV6-6|TRBJ2-5
TGTGCCAGCAGTTCCGACCGACAGGGTGTAGAGACCCAGTACTTC
CASSSDRQGVETQYF
>-|-|TRBV7-9|TRBJ1-1
TGTGCCAGCAGCTTAGTCGGCAGGGGAGAAACTGAAGCTTTCTTT
CASSLVGRGETEAFF
>-|TRBD1|TRBV2|TRBJ1-5
TGTGCCAGCAGGGGCAGGACAGGGGGCGGCTTCCATTTT
CASRGRTGGGFHF
>-|TRBD1|TRBV28|TRBJ1-1
TGTGCCAGCGGGAACCGGGACAGGGGGGAAGCTTTCTTT
CASGNRDRGEAFF
>-|-|TRBV9|TRBJ2-5
TGTGCCAGCAGCGTCTCTTATGGGAGTCAAGAGACCCAGTACTTC
CASSVSYGSQETQYF
>-|TRBD2|TRBV7-9|TRBJ2-7
TGTGCCAGCAGCTTATTGGGTTTGGGAGGGTTCGAGCAGTACTTC
CASSLLGLGGFEQYF
>-|-|TRBV29-1|TRBJ2-7
TGCAGCGTTATGGGGGCGGGCGAGCAGTACTTC
CSVMGAGEQYF
>-|TRBD1|TRBV19|TRBJ1-6
TGTGCCAGTAATGGACAGGGGGCGAGGAATTCACCCCTCCACTTT
CASNGQGARNSPLHF
>-|TRBD2|TRBV20-1|TRBJ2-1
TGCAGTGCTAGGGCGACTAGCGAGCAGTTCTTC
CSARATSEQFF
>-|-|TRBV29-1|TRBJ2-7
TGCAGCGTTGAAGATCCTCGGCCCCCGGGCGAGCAGTACTTC
CSVEDPRPPGEQYF
>-|-|TRBV19|TRBJ2-6
TGTGCGGTCAAATTCGGCCAGGCCTCTGGGGCCAACGTCCTGACTTTC
CAVKFGQASGANVLTF
>-|-|TRBV28|TRBJ1-1
TGTGCCAGCAGTCTCTCTAATGCGGTATTTGGCACTGAAGCTTTCTTT
CASSLSNAVFGTEAFF
>-|-|TRBV9|TRBJ2-5
TGTGCCAGCAGCTCCCACGGGGTGGGCCAAGAGACCCAGTACTTC
CASSSHGVGQETQYF
>once|-|TRBV5-1|TRBJ2-4
TGCGCCAGCAGCCGCGAGACAGGCCTGATAGCCAAAAACATTCAGTACTTC
CASSRETGLIAKNIQYF
>-|-|TRBV28|TRBJ2-7
TGTGCCAGCGGCCGCAGGGTAGAGTCCTACGAGCAGTACTTC
CASGRRVESYEQYF
>-|TRBD1|TRBV7-9|TRBJ1-4
TGTGCCAGCAGCTCCATTCTAGGAGGGCAGGGGGGTGAAAAACTGTTTTTT
CASSSILGGQGGEKLFF
>-|TRBD2|TRBV7-9|TRBJ2-5
TGTGCCAGCAGCCGACGGGAGGGGGAGGATGGGACCCAGTACTTC
CASSRREGEDGTQYF
>-|TRBD2|TRBV11-2|TRBJ2-1
TGTGCCAGCAGCTCCTGGACTAGCGGCAATGAGCAGTTCTTC
CASSSWTSGNEQFF
>-|-|TRBV7-9|TRBJ1-4
TGTGCCAGCAGCTTAGCCCAGGGTGAGGAAAAACTGTTTTTT
CASSLAQGEEKLFF
>-|-|TRBV6-6|TRBJ2-5
TGTGCCAGCAGCTACCAAGAGACCCAGTACTTC
CASSYQETQYF
>-|-|TRBV19|TRBJ1-4
TGTGCCAGTAGTATGGTTGGCAGGAATGAAAAACTGTTTTTT
CASSMVGRNEKLFF
>-|TRBD1|TRBV5-4|TRBJ1-1
TGTGCCAGCAGTCCCCCGACAGGGGGGAACACTGAAGCTTTCTTT
CASSPPTGGNTEAFF
>once|-|TRBV30|TRBJ2-5
TGTGCCTGGAGTACAGGGTTACGGGAGACCCAGTACTTC
CAWSTGLRETQYF
>once|-|TRBV28|TRBJ1-1
TGTGCCAGCAGTACGGACACAGGGAACACTGAAGCTTTCTTT
CASSTDTGNTEAFF
>-|-|TRBV5-1|TRBJ1-4
TGCGCCAGCAGCTTGCTTGGCAGATCGACTTCAACTAATGAAAAACTGTTTTTT
CASSLLGRSTSTNEKLFF
>-|TRBD2|TRBV5-1|TRBJ2-1
TGCGCCAGCAGCCGACTAGCTCTAACTTACAATGAGCAGTTCTTC
CASSRLALTYNEQFF
>-|TRBD2|TRBV9|TRBJ2-2
TGTGCCAGCAGCGCTGCCCCCAGCGGGGCCCGCACCGGGGAGCTGTTTTTT
CASSAAPSGARTGELFF
>-|TRBD1|TRBV13|TRBJ1-2
TGTGCCAGCAGCTCCCGGACAGGGTGGCACTATGGCTACACCTTC
CASSSRTGWHYGYTF
>-|-|TRBV5-6|TRBJ1-3
TGTGCCAGCAGCCCCGAGCTGGGCCACTCTGGAAACACCATATATTTT
CASSPELGHSGNTIYF
>-|TRBD2|TRBV5-1|TRBJ2-1
TGCGCCAGCAGCTCCGCCTACAGGGGCCATAGCGGGAGGGATGAGCAGTTCTTC
CASSSAYRGHSGRDEQFF
>-|TRBD1|TRBV4-1|TRBJ2-3
TGCGCCAGCAGCCACGCGGTGACAGGGGGCACAGATACGCAGTATTTT
CASSHAVTGGTDTQYF
>-|-|TRBV6-5|TRBJ1-2
TGTGCCAGCAGTTACGGGGGCTCTGGCTACACCTTC
CASSYGGSGYTF
>-|TRBD2|TRBV7-9|TRBJ2-1
TGTGCCAGCAGCTCGGATAGCGGGAGTTTCTACAATGAGCAGTTCTTC
CASSSDSGSFYNEQFF
>few|TRBD2|TRBV6-4|TRBJ2-3
TGTGCCAGCAGTCCCTCGGGCGGGAGCGCAGATACGCAGTATTTT
CASSPSGGSADTQYF
>-|TRBD1|TRBV7-8|TRBJ1-4
TGTGCCAGCAGCTTAAGGGGGACAGGGGCGTATAGGGAAAAACTGTTTTTT
CASSLRGTGAYREKLFF
>-|TRBD1|TRBV29-1|TRBJ1-1
TGCAGCGGTACACAGGGGGCGCGGTTGCAGAACACTGAAGCTTTCTTT
CSGTQGARLQNTEAFF
>-|-|TRBV9|TRBJ1-6
TGTGCCAGCAGTGAGACCGGGTTCAATCTCAACGGGCCCCTCCACTTT
CASSETGFNLNGPLHF